This TCR beta chain was sequenced during a study of OX40 agonist ivuxolimab in advanced cancers. On the study more broadly: The eligibility criteria allowed prior anti-PD-1, anti-PD-L1 or anti-CTLA-4 therapy, and 30% to 45% had some.

Looked up from germline, CDR1 is SEHNR and CDR2 is FQNEAQ (reference sequence). V was trimmed by 8 bases and J by 2 bases, leaving 21 bases between them. This CDR3 is built from 16 residues. Libraries were prepared by immunoSEQ multiplex PCR; TCRdb keeps only in-frame clonotypes and omits some of them. The table has about 49,000 clones, 85% seen once; the top ten hold roughly 21%. Concerning this clone itself: Additional DNA sequences in this sample encode the identical CDR3.

The TCR was taken from an adult with an advanced solid tumor such as melanoma, head and neck, liver or kidney cancer. This sequence joins TRBV7-9 and TRBJ1-2, with D possibly being TRBD1 (5 bases). The starting material was CD4+ or CD8+ T cells sorted from blood, obtained in a trial of the OX40 agonist ivuxolimab. The CDR3 DNA sequence: TGTGCCAGCCCGGTGGACACGGGGACCTCAAACTATGGCTACACCTTC. It codes for CASPVDTGTSNYGYTF.